These 17 T cell receptor beta chains originate from one sample sequenced in a study of beta chain features in type 1 diabetes. Expressed TCRB transcripts were sequenced after all isolated RNA was converted to cDNA. Data came from immunoSEQ multiplex PCR; TCRdb stores just in-frame clones and leaves some out. The data show hundreds of thousands of clones, about an eighth seen once. Sequenced sample: naive CD4+ T cells from blood. The receptors originated from a woman aged 18 to 35 in good health.

The chain uses TRBV15 and TRBJ1-2; TRBD1 is a possible D gene (6 bases). CDR3 size: 13 residues. Germline V gives CDR1 LNHNV, CDR2 YYDKDF (reference sequence). V shed 7 bases and J shed 8 bases, with 17 bases lying between them. CDR3 in amino acids: CATMKGQQGGYTF. Here the CDR3 DNA reads TGTGCCACCATGAAAGGACAGCAGGGCGGCTACACCTTC.

This clone turned up a few times. Within the sample, other DNA sequences also encode this same CDR3. V usage is TRBV11-2 and J usage is TRBJ2-7; D remains ambiguous. V was trimmed by 1 base and J by 3 bases, leaving 7 bases between them. CDR1 and CDR2 from the germline V gene are SGHAT and FQNNGV. CDR3 length: 13 amino acids. The CDR3 protein is CASSLAGVYEQYF. CDR3 DNA sequence: TGTGCCAGCAGCTTAGCTGGAGTCTACGAGCAGTACTTC. Full variable domain (remainder filled in from reference TRBV11-2 and TRBJ2-7): EAGVAQSPRYKIIEKRQSVAFWCNPISGHATLYWYQQILGQGPKLLIQFQNNGVVDDSQLPKDRFSAERLKGVDSTLKIQPAKLEDSAVYLCASSLAGVYEQYFGPGTRLTVT.

This clone was observed a handful of times. The chain has TRBV12-5 and TRBJ2-1, with D perhaps TRBD1 or TRBD2 (5 bases each). V lost 5 bases, J lost 0 bases, and 17 bases lay in between. Germline assignment: CDR1 LGHNT and CDR2 FRNRAP. CDR3 length: 17 residues. CDR3 sequence (DNA): TGTGCTAGTGGTGATTACCGGGACCCTTCCTCCTACAATGAGCAGTTCTTC. Protein sequence: CASGDYRDPSSYNEQFF.

A few counts support this clone. This chain connects TRBV30 to TRBJ1-1; D is uncertain. This CDR3 comprises 11 residues. The germline V gene encodes CDR1 GTSNPN and CDR2 SVGIG (reference sequence). V was pared by 2 bases and J by 11 bases, with 12 bases between. CDR3 amino acids: CAWSWRREAFF. The CDR3 nucleotides read TGTGCCTGGAGTTGGCGGCGGGAGGCTTTCTTT.

Note on this clone: The same CDR3 is also encoded by other DNA sequences in this sample. V and J are TRBV7-2 and TRBJ2-3; D possibly corresponds to TRBD2 (7 bases). Trimming stripped 3 bases from V and 3 bases from J, with 10 bases between. There are 14 residues in the CDR3. Germline lookup yields CDR1 SGHTA and CDR2 FQGNSA. Here the CDR3 reads CASSLGRGTDTQYF. The CDR3 coding sequence is TGTGCCAGCAGCTTGGGGAGGGGGACAGATACGCAGTATTTT.

This sequence joins TRBV12-2 and TRBJ2-7; whether TRBD2, the table's D call, matches the DNA was not checked. TRBV12-2 is an annotated pseudogene. The CDR3 is 12 residues long. The CDR3 nucleotides are TGTGCAAGTCGCTTAGGTAGAGGGCCGCAGTACGTC. Protein product: CASRLGRGPQYV.

Worth noting for this clone: An end of the junction does not agree with germline; a read error may underlie this. The chain uses TRBV7-9 and TRBJ2-1; tentatively, D is TRBD2 (7 bases). The CDR3 sequence is 11 residues long. Looked up from germline, CDR1 is SEHNR and CDR2 is FQNEAQ (reference sequence). The CDR3 spells CASRKTGGSVF. In DNA, the CDR3 is TGTGCCAGCAGGAAAACGGGGGGCTCGGTCTTC.

This clone appeared a few times. J is TRBJ2-5 and V is TRBV4-3; D may be TRBD2 (5 bases). Germline-derived CDR1 and CDR2 are LGHNA and YSLEER. Between the trimmed V and J ends, which lost 1 base and 0 bases, there was a span of 6 bases. This CDR3 spans 14 amino acids. The CDR3 DNA reads TGCGCCAGCAGCCAAGCCGGGGACCAAGAGACCCAGTACTTC. Its protein is CASSQAGDQETQYF.

This clone was counted a few times. The chain couples TRBV6-1 to TRBJ1-2, with D unclear. V lost 7 bases, J lost 6 bases, and 12 bases lay in between. Germline assignment: CDR1 MNHNS and CDR2 SASEGT. CDR3 length: 12 amino acids. The CDR3 DNA is TGTGCCAGCAACCCCGGGCGGGATGGCTACACCTTC. Protein sequence: CASNPGRDGYTF.

In its sample, this clone was seen a few times. The chain recombines TRBV7-2 with TRBJ1-6, with TRBD1 matching over 7 bases. The CDR3 is 16 residues long. V trimming: 3 bases; J trimming: 6 bases; junction bases outside the gene matches: 8. CDR1 is SGHTA, CDR2 FQGNSA, per germline. The CDR3 reads CASSFSRGQVNSPLHF. The DNA of the CDR3 is TGTGCCAGCAGCTTTTCGCGCGGACAGGTTAATTCACCCCTCCACTTT. The full variable domain, its missing parts supplied by reference TRBV7-2 and TRBJ1-6, is GAGVSQSPSNKVTEKGKDVELRCDPISGHTALYWYRQSLGQGLEFLIYFQGNSAPDKSGLPSDRFSAERTGGSVSTLTIQRTQQEDSAVYLCASSFSRGQVNSPLHFGNGTRLTVT.

The genes are TRBV7-2 and TRBJ1-6; 9 bases are a match to TRBD1. CDR3 size: 15 residues. Germline V gene lookup returns CDR1 SGHTA and CDR2 FQGNSA. Trimming removed 4 bases from V and 6 bases from J; junction bases left unmatched: 4. CDR3 nucleotide sequence: TGTGCCAGCAGCTCGGCGGACAGGGGTAATTCACCCCTCCACTTT. It codes for CASSSADRGNSPLHF.

The table lists this clone with a few counts. The chain joins TRBV4-1 to TRBJ2-5, with no clear D. This CDR3 contains 14 residues. V dropped 1 base and J dropped 5 bases, with 11 bases sitting between them. Germline V gene lookup returns CDR1 MGHRA and CDR2 YSYEKL. CDR3 in amino acids: CASSQVLSWETQYF. The CDR3 DNA reads TGCGCCAGCAGCCAAGTACTCAGCTGGGAGACCCAGTACTTC.

This clone has a handful of counts. CDR3 sequence: CASSLGDRASPLHF. The CDR3 nucleotides read TGTGCCAGCAGCTTAGGGGACAGGGCGTCACCCCTCCACTTT. The rearrangement uses TRBV7-8 and TRBJ1-6; TRBD1 matches at 9 bases. The CDR3 contains 14 residues. The ends lost 1 base at V and 10 bases at J; junction bases unmatched: 2. Germline CDR1 and CDR2: SGHVS and FQNEAQ.

In DNA form, the CDR3 reads TGTGCCAGCTGGACTAGCGGGGCATACAATGAGCAGTTCTTC. The encoded protein is CASWTSGAYNEQFF. The V gene is TRBV27, the J gene TRBJ2-1; 12 positions match TRBD2. V lost 8 bases and J lost 4; bases outside the gene matches: 3. The CDR3 runs to 14 residues. Germline lookup yields CDR1 MNHEY and CDR2 SMNVEV (reference sequence).

This clone was counted only a few times. The chain is built from TRBV7-9 and TRBJ2-7; the D gene is possibly TRBD1 (6 bases). Germline values: CDR1 SEHNR, CDR2 FQNEAQ (reference sequence). The length of the CDR3 is 16 residues. Trimming stripped 4 bases from V and 2 bases from J, with 18 bases between. CDR3 DNA sequence: TGTGCCAGCAGCTCCCAATGGACAGAAGGCCCCTACGAGCAGTACTTC. This codes for CASSSQWTEGPYEQYF.

This clone was recorded a few times. The genes are TRBV5-1 and TRBJ2-4; D not resolved. From germline, CDR1 is SGHRS and CDR2 YFSETQ. Trimming shortened V by 4 bases and J by 1 base, and 15 bases separated the two germline ends. The CDR3 covers 16 residues. The CDR3 coding sequence is TGCGCCAGCAGCCAACTTAGCCCTGGGGCCAAAAACATTCAGTACTTC. This translates into CASSQLSPGAKNIQYF.

The chain is built from TRBV5-1 and TRBJ2-1; 11 bases map to TRBD2. V lost 4 bases and J lost 7; bases outside the gene matches: 7. CDR1 is SGHRS and CDR2 is YFSETQ in the germline V gene. The CDR3 has 15 residues. The CDR3 DNA sequence: TGCGCCAGCAGCCCCAGACTAGCGGGGCCTAATGAGCAGTTCTTC. Its protein product is CASSPRLAGPNEQFF.